What follows is one T cell receptor beta chain and its context. This sample is drawn from a study of T cells in localized non-small cell lung cancer. The CDR3 is 12 amino acids. V lost 9 bases and J 1 base, leaving 9 bases between the germline ends. The V gene's germline CDR1 is WSHSY and CDR2 SAAADI. Profiled with immunoSEQ multiplex PCR; TCRdb holds only in-frame clones, not every one. The data contain about 21,000 clones, roughly 84% of them singletons. The rearrangement joins TRBV10-2 to TRBJ1-1; no definite D call. The clonotype comes from a woman between 35 and 75 years old with stage II squamous cell lung carcinoma. This sample comprised PBMCs, obtained before any cancer treatment. CDR3 sequence (DNA): TGCGCCAGTTCTTGGGAGAACACTGAAGCTTTCTTT. Translation: CASSWENTEAFF.